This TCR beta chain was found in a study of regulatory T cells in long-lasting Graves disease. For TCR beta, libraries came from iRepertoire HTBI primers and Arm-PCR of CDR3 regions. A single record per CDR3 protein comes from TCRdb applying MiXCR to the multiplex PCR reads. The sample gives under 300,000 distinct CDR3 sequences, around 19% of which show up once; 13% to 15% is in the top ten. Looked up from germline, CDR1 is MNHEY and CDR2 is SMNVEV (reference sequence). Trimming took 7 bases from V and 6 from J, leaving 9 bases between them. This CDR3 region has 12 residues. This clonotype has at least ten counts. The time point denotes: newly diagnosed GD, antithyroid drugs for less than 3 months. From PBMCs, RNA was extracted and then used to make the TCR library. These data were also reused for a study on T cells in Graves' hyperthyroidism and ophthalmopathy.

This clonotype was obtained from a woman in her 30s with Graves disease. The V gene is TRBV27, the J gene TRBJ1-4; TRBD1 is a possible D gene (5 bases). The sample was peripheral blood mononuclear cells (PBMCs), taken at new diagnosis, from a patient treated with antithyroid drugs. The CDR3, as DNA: TGTGCCAGCAAATCAGGGCATGAAAAACTGTTTTTT. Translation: CASKSGHEKLFF. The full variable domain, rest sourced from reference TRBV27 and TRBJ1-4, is EAQVTQNPRYLITVTGKKLTVTCSQNMNHEYMSWYRQDPGLGLRQIYYSMNVEVTDKGDVPEGYKVSRKEKRNFPLILESPSPNQTSLYFCASKSGHEKLFFGSGTQLSVL.